The 5 T cell receptor beta chains listed next were all sequenced from one sample in a study of response to subunit inactivated influenza vaccine. TCRdb re-called the RT-PCR reads through MiXCR, storing one row per CDR3 protein. Of over 300,000 distinct CDR3 sequences in the sample, 20% to 25% were seen once. This specimen was PBMCs from blood, taken about 20 months after vaccination. The receptors shown here come from a man between 50 and 69 years old who received an inactivated influenza vaccine.

This clonotype occurred a few times. The chain couples TRBV19 to TRBJ1-5; tentative D call: TRBD1 (5 bases). V lost 3 bases, J lost 6 bases, and 15 bases lay in between. Germline-derived CDR1 and CDR2 are LNHDA and SQIVND (reference sequence). This CDR3 is 15 amino acids long. CDR3 nucleotides: TGTGCCAGTAGTATTGAGGGGAGGGCACGTCAGCCCCAGCATTTT. The encoded protein is CASSIEGRARQPQHF. Full variable domain (rest looked up from reference TRBV19 and TRBJ1-5): DGGITQSPKYLFRKEGQNVTLSCEQNLNHDAMYWYRQDPGQGLRLIYYSQIVNDFQKGDIAEGYSVSREKKESFPLTVTSAQKNPTAFYLCASSIEGRARQPQHFGDGTRLSIL.

J is TRBJ2-3 and V is TRBV24-1; maybe TRBD2 (5 bases). The germline V gene has CDR1 KGHDR and CDR2 SFDVKD. V was shortened by 0 bases and J by 2 bases, with 11 bases between the two germline ends. This CDR3 is built from 16 residues. CDR3 bases: TGTGCCACCAGTGATTTGAGCGGCCGGACCACAGATACGCAGTATTTT. Translated: CATSDLSGRTTDTQYF.

Written as DNA, the CDR3 is TGCAGTGCTAGACAGGGACAGGGGACAGATACGCAGTATTTT. Residues: CSARQGQGTDTQYF. The chain has TRBV20-1 and TRBJ2-3, with 10 bases aligning to TRBD1. Trimming cost V 2 bases and J 3 bases; bases outside gene matches: 2. The CDR3 is made up of 14 amino acids. CDR1 and CDR2 (germline): DFQATT, SNEGSKA (reference sequence).

In its sample, this clonotype was seen many times. The chain combines TRBV5-1 with TRBJ1-1, with D unclear. Germline lookup yields CDR1 SGHRS and CDR2 YFSETQ. CDR3 length: 14 amino acids. V was pared by 4 bases and J by 4 bases, with 14 bases between. The CDR3 loop reads CASSIMSSGTEAFF. CDR3 sequence (DNA): TGCGCCAGCAGCATCATGAGTAGTGGCACTGAAGCTTTCTTT.

CDR3: CSARGGSTAKNIQYF. For the CDR3, the DNA is TGCAGTGCTAGAGGGGGGTCTACAGCCAAAAACATTCAGTACTTC. The rearrangement uses TRBV20-1 and TRBJ2-4; either TRBD1 or TRBD2 may supply D (5 bases each). V was pared by 1 base and J by 0 bases, with 10 bases between. The CDR3 contains 15 residues. The germline gives CDR1 DFQATT, CDR2 SNEGSKA (reference sequence).